This T cell receptor (beta chain) was profiled in a study of T cell responses to AZD1222 COVID-19 vaccine. Study-wide context: Second doses at about 4 or about 12 weeks were pooled. Study results and caveats: Spike regions recognized by vaccine-associated CD4 TCRs spanned the protein, led by 160-218 and 743-854. Variant regions that are unmutated are reportedly the target of nearly half of spike-specific TCRs. When two AZD1222 doses had been given, Spike-specific TCR breadth and depth rose.

V lost 2 bases, J lost 4 bases, and 2 bases stayed unmatched. Germline CDR1 MNHNS, CDR2 SASEGT. There are 14 residues in the CDR3. Some clones are missing from TCRdb's copy, which holds only in-frame ones; the method was immunoSEQ multiplex PCR. The sample carries some 130,000 clones, around nine tenths recorded once. On this clone itself: No antigen is known for it.

The receptor was derived from an adult in good health. This chain uses TRBV6-1 with TRBJ1-2, with 9 bases that match TRBD1. Sequencing used peripheral blood, obtained on day 0 of AZD1222 vaccination. The CDR3 region is CASSEWDRAYGYTF. The CDR3 nucleotides read TGTGCCAGCAGTGAATGGGACAGGGCCTATGGCTACACCTTC.